A single sample gave rise to the 14 T cell receptor beta chains below, sequenced in a study of T cells in Graves' hyperthyroidism and ophthalmopathy. RNA transcripts served as the template for amplifying TCR beta CDR3 regions. A set of HTBI primers served as the primers for a first-round RT-PCR of the TCR CDR3. TCRdb reanalysed the multiplex PCR reads using MiXCR and keeps one entry per CDR3 protein. The sample records hundreds of thousands of distinct CDR3 sequences, more than 15% being singletons. The material sequenced was blood. All receptors come from a woman in her thirties or forties with Graves' ophthalmopathy.

A few counts support this clonotype. The chain joins TRBV11-2 to TRBJ2-7; 9 bases are shared with TRBD1. The CDR3 sequence is 16 residues long. Germline lookup yields CDR1 SGHAT and CDR2 FQNNGV. J gave up 9 bases and V 3 bases, and 15 bases lay outside the gene matches. CDR3 protein: CASSLAPGQGAPRQYF. The CDR3 nucleotides are TGTGCCAGCAGCTTGGCACCGGGACAGGGAGCCCCTCGGCAGTACTTC.

This clonotype appeared many times. The gene calls are TRBV2 and TRBJ2-2; unclear D gene. The CDR3 runs 15 residues. CDR1 and CDR2 from the germline V gene are SNHLY and FYNNEI. V was trimmed by 2 bases and J by 1 base, leaving 8 bases between them. CDR3 nucleotide sequence: TGTGCCAGCAGTGAATTGGGATTGAACACCGGGGAGCTGTTTTTT. As protein: CASSELGLNTGELFF.

This clonotype has ten or more counts. The rearrangement links TRBV7-3 to TRBJ2-1, with D hard to call. This CDR3 is 12 amino acids long. Trimming took off 6 bases at V and 10 bases at J, with 13 bases between the two ends. Per germline, CDR1 SGHTA and CDR2 FQGTGA. The CDR3 coding sequence is TGTGCCAGCAGTCTCCTCCGTGGAGAGCAGTTCTTC. It yields the protein CASSLLRGEQFF.

This clonotype was seen many times. The chain uses TRBV12-3 or TRBV12-4 and TRBJ1-5; TRBD1 agrees at 9 bases. V trimming: 5 bases; J trimming: 3 bases; junction bases outside the gene matches: 11. This CDR3 is built from 17 residues. CDR3 residues: CASSLRQGGFNNQPQHF. For the CDR3, the DNA is TGTGCCAGCAGTCTTCGACAGGGGGGTTTTAACAATCAGCCCCAGCATTTT.

Many counts were recorded for this clonotype. The chain joins TRBV7-2 to TRBJ2-6; 7 bases are shared with TRBD1. CDR1 is SGHTA and CDR2 is FQGNSA in the germline V gene. The V and J ends lost 5 bases and 0 bases, in that order; junction bases with no gene match: 7. The length of the CDR3 is 17 residues. For the CDR3, the DNA is TGTGCCAGCAGCGGCCGGACAGGCCACTCTGGGGCCAACGTCCTGACTTTC. Protein: CASSGRTGHSGANVLTF.

Many counts were recorded for this clonotype. V usage is TRBV7-9 and J usage is TRBJ2-1, with 10 positions matching TRBD2. CDR3 length: 20 amino acids. CDR1 and CDR2 (germline): SEHNR, FQNEAQ (reference sequence). V dropped 0 bases and J dropped 5; count of bases not matched to a gene: 16. The CDR3 DNA follows: TGTGCCAGCAGCTTAGCTTTGGGGGCCCGTTTAGCGGGAGGCGACAATGAGCAGTTCTTC. This sequence encodes CASSLALGARLAGGDNEQFF. The variable domain in full, with the rest retrieved from reference TRBV7-9 and TRBJ2-1, is DTGVSQNPRHKITKRGQNVTFRCDPISEHNRLYWYRQTLGQGPEFLTYFQNEAQLEKSRLLSDRFSAERPKGSFSTLEIQRTEQGDSAMYLCASSLALGARLAGGDNEQFFGPGTRLTVL.

This clonotype came up many times. The chain couples TRBV7-2 to TRBJ2-1; D may be TRBD2 (6 bases). Germline assignment: CDR1 SGHTA and CDR2 FQGNSA. Trimming cost V 1 base and J 6 bases, with 13 bases left between them. This CDR3 contains 15 residues. The CDR3 is CASSLGALAVNEQFF. The CDR3 DNA reads as TGTGCCAGCAGCTTAGGGGCCTTAGCGGTCAATGAGCAGTTCTTC.

The chain has TRBV6-1 and TRBJ1-5; D not certain. Trimming stripped 10 bases from V and 5 bases from J, with 15 bases between. The CDR3 has 13 residues. The germline V gene encodes CDR1 MNHNS and CDR2 SASEGT. The CDR3 spells CATNSGGYQPQHF. For the CDR3, the DNA is TGTGCCACTAACTCAGGCGGCTATCAGCCCCAGCATTTT.

The CDR3 DNA sequence: TGTGCCAGCAGTTACTCGGTGTTCAATGAGCAGTTCTTC. As protein: CASSYSVFNEQFF. V is TRBV6-2 or TRBV6-3 and J is TRBJ2-1; D is ambiguous. The germline V gene encodes CDR1 MNHEY and CDR2 SVGEGT. V dropped 0 bases and J dropped 6 bases, with 6 bases sitting between them. CDR3 size: 13 residues.

The J gene is TRBJ1-3, the V gene TRBV5-1; no clear D. The CDR3 loop spans 12 amino acids. V was pared by 0 bases and J by 3 bases, with 1 base between. CDR1 and CDR2 (germline): SGHRS, YFSETQ. CDR3 protein: CASSLDGNTIYF. CDR3 DNA: TGCGCCAGCAGCTTGGATGGAAACACCATATATTTT.

Only a few counts were recorded for this clonotype. The J gene is TRBJ1-5, the V gene TRBV20-1; no reliable D call. The germline CDR1 and CDR2 sequences are DFQATT and SNEGSKA (reference sequence). V was pared by 0 bases and J by 5 bases, with 20 bases between. This CDR3 comprises 17 residues. Here the CDR3 DNA reads TGCAGTGCTAGAGATGAAGGTCTGATAGGGCCGTATCAGCCCCAGCATTTT. Amino acids: CSARDEGLIGPYQPQHF.

This clonotype was recorded at least ten times. J is TRBJ2-7 and V is TRBV29-1; 8 bases fit TRBD2. Germline trimming cut 4 bases from V and 4 bases from J; bases unmatched to any gene: 9. The CDR3 consists of 14 residues. Germline assignment: CDR1 SQVTM and CDR2 ANQGSEA. In nucleotides, the CDR3 is TGCAGCGTTGGTCGAGCGGGAGTCGGATACGAGCAGTACTTC. This sequence encodes CSVGRAGVGYEQYF.

In this sample, this clonotype turned up a few times. The CDR3 region has the DNA TGCAGCGTTGAAGCTGGGACGGGACGAGGGGGCTACGAGCAGTACTTC. Residues: CSVEAGTGRGGYEQYF. The chain links TRBV29-1 to TRBJ2-7; tentatively, D is TRBD1 (6 bases). V gave up 1 base and J gave up 3 bases, with 19 bases separating them. Germline CDR1 is SQVTM and CDR2 is ANQGSEA. The CDR3 spans 16 residues.

This clonotype was seen a few times. This sequence joins TRBV6-1 and TRBJ1-2; maybe TRBD1 (5 bases). CDR1 is MNHNS, CDR2 SASEGT, per germline. V was trimmed by 7 bases and J by 2 bases, leaving 11 bases between them. CDR3 length: 13 amino acids. CDR3 coding DNA: TGTGCCAGCACTTCTAGGGGAAACTATGGCTACACCTTC. Translated, it gives CASTSRGNYGYTF.